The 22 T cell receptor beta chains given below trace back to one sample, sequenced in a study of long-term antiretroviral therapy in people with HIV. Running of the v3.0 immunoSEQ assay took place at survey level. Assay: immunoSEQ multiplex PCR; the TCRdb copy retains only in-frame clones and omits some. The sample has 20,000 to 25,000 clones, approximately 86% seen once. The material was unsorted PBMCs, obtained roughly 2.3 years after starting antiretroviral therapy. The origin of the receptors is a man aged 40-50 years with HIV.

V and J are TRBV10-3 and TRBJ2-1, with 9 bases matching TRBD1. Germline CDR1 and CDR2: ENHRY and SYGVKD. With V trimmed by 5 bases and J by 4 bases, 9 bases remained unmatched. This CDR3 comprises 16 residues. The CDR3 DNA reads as TGTGCCATCAGTCGCCCAGACAGGGGGGAATACAATGAGCAGTTCTTC. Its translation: CAISRPDRGEYNEQFF.

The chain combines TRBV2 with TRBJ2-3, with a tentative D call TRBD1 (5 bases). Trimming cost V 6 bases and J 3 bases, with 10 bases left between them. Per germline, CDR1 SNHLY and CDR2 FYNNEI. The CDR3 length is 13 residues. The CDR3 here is CASRASGTDTQYF. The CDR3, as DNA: TGTGCCAGCAGAGCTTCAGGGACAGATACGCAGTATTTT.

CDR3 bases: TGTGCCAGCAGCCCGACTAGGGACAGGGCCTCTGGAAACACCATATATTTT. Its protein product is CASSPTRDRASGNTIYF. V and J are TRBV4-2 and TRBJ1-3, with 9 nucleotides matching TRBD1. Germline V gives CDR1 LGHNA, CDR2 YNFKEQ. V was clipped by 4 bases and J by 0 bases; unmatched bases: 7. CDR3 length: 17 residues.

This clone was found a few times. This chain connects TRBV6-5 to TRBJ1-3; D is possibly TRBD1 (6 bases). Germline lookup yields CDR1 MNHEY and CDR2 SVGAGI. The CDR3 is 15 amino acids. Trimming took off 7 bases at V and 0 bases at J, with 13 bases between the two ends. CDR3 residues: CASTATGLSGNTIYF. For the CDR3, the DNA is TGTGCCAGCACTGCGACAGGCCTCTCTGGAAACACCATATATTTT.

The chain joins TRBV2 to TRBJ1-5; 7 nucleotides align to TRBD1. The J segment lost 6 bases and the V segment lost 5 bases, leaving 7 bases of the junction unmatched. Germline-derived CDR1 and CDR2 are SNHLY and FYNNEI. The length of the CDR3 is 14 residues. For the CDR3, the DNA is TGTGCCAGCAGTCGGGCAGGGGGTTTTCAGCCCCAGCATTTT. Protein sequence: CASSRAGGFQPQHF.

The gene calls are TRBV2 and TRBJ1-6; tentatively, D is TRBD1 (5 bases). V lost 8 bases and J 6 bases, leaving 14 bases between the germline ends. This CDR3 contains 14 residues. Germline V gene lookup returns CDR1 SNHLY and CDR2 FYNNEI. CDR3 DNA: TGTGCCAGCTGGGGGGGACTAAGTAATTCACCCCTCCACTTT. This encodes CASWGGLSNSPLHF.

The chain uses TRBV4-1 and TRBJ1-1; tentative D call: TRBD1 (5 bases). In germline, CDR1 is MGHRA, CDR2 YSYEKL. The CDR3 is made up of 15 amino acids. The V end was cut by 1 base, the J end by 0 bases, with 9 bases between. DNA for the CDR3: TGCGCCAGCAGCCAAGGACAGACCATGAACACTGAAGCTTTCTTT. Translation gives CASSQGQTMNTEAFF.

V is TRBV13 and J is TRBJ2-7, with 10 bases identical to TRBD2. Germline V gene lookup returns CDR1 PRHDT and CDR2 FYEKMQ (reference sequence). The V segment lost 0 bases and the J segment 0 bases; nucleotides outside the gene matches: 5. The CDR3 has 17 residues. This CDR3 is CASSLGLAGDNSYEQYF. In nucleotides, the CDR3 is TGTGCCAGCAGCTTAGGCCTAGCGGGGGACAACTCCTACGAGCAGTACTTC.

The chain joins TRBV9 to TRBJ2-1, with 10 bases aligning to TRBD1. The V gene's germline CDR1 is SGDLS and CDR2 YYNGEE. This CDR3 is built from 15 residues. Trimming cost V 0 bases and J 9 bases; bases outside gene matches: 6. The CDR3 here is CASSVAVTGGFEQFF. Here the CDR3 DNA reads TGTGCCAGCAGCGTAGCAGTGACAGGGGGCTTTGAGCAGTTCTTC.

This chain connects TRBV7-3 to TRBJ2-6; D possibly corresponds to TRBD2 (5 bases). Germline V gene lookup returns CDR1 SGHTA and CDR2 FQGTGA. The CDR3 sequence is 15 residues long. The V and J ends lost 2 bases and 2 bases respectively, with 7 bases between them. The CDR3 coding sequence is TGTGCCAGCAGCTTAGAGGGAGCTGGGGCCAACGTCCTGACTTTC. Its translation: CASSLEGAGANVLTF.

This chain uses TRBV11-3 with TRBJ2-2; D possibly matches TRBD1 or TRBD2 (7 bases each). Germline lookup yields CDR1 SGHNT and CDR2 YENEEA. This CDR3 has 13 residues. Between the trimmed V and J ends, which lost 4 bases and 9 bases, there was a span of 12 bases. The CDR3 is CASSSGGLRELFF. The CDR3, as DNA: TGTGCCAGCAGCTCAGGGGGACTACGGGAGCTGTTTTTT.

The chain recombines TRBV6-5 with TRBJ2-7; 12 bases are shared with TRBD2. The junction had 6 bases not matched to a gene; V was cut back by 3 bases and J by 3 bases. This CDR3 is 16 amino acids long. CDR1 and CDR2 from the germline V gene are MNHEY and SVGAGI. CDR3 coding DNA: TGTGCCAGCAGTTATACTAGCGGGGGGAGAAGCTACGAGCAGTACTTC. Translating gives CASSYTSGGRSYEQYF.

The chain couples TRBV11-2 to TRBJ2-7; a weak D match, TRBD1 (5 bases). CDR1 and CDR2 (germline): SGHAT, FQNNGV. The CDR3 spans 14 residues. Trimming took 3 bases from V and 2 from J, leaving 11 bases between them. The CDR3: CASSLNGRAYEQYF. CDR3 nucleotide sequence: TGTGCCAGCAGCTTGAACGGCAGGGCCTACGAGCAGTACTTC.

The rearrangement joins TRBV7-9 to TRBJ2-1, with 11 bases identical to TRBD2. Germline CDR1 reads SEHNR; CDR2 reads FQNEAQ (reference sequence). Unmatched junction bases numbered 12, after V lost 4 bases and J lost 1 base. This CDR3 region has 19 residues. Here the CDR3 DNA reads TGTGCCAGCAGCTCGAATGCGGGGACTAGCGGAGAATCCTACAATGAGCAGTTCTTC. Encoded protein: CASSSNAGTSGESYNEQFF.

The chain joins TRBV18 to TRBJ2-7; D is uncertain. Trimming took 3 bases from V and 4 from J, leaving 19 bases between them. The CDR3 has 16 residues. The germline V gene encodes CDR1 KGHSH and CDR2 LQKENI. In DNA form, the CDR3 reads TGTGCCAGCTCACCGGGTGAGGCTATGTGGGTTTACGAGCAGTACTTC. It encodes CASSPGEAMWVYEQYF.

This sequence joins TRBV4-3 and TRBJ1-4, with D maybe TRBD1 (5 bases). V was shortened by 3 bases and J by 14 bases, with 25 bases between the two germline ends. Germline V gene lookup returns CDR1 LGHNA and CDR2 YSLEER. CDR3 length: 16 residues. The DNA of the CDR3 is TGCGCCAGCAGCCAGTTATTCCAGGGTATTGAAAATCAGCTGTTTTTT. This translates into CASSQLFQGIENQLFF.

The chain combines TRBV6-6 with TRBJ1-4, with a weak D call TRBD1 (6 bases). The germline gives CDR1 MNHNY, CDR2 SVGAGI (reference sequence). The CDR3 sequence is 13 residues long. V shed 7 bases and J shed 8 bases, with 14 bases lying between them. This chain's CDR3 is CASMRAGTEKLFF. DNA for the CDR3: TGTGCCAGCATGAGGGCCGGGACAGAAAAACTGTTTTTT.

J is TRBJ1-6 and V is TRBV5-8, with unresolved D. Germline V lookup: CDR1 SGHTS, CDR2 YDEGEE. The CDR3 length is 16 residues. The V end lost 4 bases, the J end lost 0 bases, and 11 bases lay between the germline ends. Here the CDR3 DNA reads TGTGCCAGCAGCCAACACAGACGCTCCTATAATTCACCCCTCCACTTT. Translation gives CASSQHRRSYNSPLHF.

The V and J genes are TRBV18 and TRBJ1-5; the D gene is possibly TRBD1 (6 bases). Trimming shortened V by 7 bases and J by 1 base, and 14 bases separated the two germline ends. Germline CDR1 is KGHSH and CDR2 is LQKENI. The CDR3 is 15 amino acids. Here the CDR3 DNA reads TGTGCCAGCTTCACAGGGTCGGAAAGCAATCAGCCCCAGCATTTT. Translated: CASFTGSESNQPQHF. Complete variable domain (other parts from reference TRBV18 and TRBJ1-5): NAGVMQNPRHLVRRRGQEARLRCSPMKGHSHVYWYRQLPEEGLKFMVYLQKENIIDESGMPKERFSAEFPKEGPSILRIQQVVRGDSAAYFCASFTGSESNQPQHFGDGTRLSIL.

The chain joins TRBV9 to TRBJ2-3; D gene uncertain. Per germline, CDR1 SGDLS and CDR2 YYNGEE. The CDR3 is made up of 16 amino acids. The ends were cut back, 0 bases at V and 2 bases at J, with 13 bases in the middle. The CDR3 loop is CASSVGLERLTDTQYF. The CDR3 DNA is TGTGCCAGCAGCGTAGGGCTGGAGCGTCTCACAGATACGCAGTATTTT. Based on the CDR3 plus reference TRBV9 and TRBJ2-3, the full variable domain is DSGVTQTPKHLITATGQRVTLRCSPRSGDLSVYWYQQSLDQGLQFLIQYYNGEERAKGNILERFSAQQFPDLHSELNLSSLELGDSALYFCASSVGLERLTDTQYFGPGTRLTVL.

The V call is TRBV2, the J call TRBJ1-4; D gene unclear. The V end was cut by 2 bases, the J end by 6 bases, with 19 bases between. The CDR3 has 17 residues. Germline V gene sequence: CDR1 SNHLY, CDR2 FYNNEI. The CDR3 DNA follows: TGTGCCAGCAGTGAATGGCCAGTAGATAGTCGGGATGAAAAACTGTTTTTT. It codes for CASSEWPVDSRDEKLFF.

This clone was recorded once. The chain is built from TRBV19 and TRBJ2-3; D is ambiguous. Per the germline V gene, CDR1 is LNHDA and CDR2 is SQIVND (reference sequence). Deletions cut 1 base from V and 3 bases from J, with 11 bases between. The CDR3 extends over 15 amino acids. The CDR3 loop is CASSIVGVGTDTQYF. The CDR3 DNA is TGTGCCAGTAGTATAGTTGGGGTGGGGACAGATACGCAGTATTTT.